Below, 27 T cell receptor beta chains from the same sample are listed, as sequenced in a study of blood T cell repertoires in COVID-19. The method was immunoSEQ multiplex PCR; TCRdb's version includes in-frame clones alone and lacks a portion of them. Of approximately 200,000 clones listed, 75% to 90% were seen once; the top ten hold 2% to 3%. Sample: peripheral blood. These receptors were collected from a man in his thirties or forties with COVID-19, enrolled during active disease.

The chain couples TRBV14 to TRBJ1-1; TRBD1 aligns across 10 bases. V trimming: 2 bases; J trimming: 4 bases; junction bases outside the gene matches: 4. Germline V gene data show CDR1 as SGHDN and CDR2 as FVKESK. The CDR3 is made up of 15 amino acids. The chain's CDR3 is CASSQLRTGGTEAFF. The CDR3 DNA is TGTGCCAGCAGCCAACTGAGGACAGGGGGCACTGAAGCTTTCTTT. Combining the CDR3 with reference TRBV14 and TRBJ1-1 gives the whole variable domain EAGVTQFPSHSVIEKGQTVTLRCDPISGHDNLYWYRRVMGKEIKFLLHFVKESKQDESGMPNNRFLAERTGGTYSTLKVQPAELEDSGVYFCASSQLRTGGTEAFFGQGTRLTVV.

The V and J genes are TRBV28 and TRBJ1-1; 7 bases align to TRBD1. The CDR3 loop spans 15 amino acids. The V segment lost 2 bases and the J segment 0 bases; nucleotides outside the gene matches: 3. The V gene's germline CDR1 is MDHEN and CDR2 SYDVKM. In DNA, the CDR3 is TGTGCCAGCAGTTTAGGGGACAGACTGAACACTGAAGCTTTCTTT. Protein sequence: CASSLGDRLNTEAFF.

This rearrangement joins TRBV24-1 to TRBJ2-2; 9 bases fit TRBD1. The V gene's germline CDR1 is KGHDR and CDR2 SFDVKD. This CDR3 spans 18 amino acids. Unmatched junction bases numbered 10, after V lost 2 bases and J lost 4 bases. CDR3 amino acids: CATSDSPGQGRGTGELFF. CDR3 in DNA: TGTGCCACCAGTGATTCCCCGGGACAGGGCCGAGGCACCGGGGAGCTGTTTTTT.

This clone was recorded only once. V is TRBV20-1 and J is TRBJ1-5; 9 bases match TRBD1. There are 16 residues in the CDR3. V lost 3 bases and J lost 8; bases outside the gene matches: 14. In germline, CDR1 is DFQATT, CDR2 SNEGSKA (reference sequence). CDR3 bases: TGCAGTGCTAGTCGTCGGGACAGGGACGGGGGTGAGCCCCAGCATTTT. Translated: CSASRRDRDGGEPQHF.

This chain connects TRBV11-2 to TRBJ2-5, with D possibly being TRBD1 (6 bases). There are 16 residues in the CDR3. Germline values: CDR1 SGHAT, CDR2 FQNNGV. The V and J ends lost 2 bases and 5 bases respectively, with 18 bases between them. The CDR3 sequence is CASSLNRVVPRETQYF. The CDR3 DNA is TGTGCCAGCAGCTTAAACAGGGTCGTTCCCAGGGAGACCCAGTACTTC.

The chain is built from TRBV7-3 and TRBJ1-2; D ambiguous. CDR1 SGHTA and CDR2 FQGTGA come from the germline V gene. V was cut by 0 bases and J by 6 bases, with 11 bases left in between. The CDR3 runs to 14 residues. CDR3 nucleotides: TGTGCCAGCAGCTTAACCGCACAGCCCCATGGCTACACCTTC. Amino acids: CASSLTAQPHGYTF.

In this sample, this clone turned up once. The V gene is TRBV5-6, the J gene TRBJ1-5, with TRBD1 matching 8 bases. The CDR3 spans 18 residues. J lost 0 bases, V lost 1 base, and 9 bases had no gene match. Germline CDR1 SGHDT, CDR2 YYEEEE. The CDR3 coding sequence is TGTGCCAGCAGCTTGTACGGGACAGGCCACTATAGCAATCAGCCCCAGCATTTT. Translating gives CASSLYGTGHYSNQPQHF.

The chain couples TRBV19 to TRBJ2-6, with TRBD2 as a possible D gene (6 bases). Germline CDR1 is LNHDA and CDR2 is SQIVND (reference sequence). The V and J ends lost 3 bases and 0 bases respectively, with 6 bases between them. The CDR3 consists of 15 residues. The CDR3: CASSMGGSGANVLTF. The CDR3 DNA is TGTGCCAGTAGTATGGGGGGCTCTGGGGCCAACGTCCTGACTTTC.

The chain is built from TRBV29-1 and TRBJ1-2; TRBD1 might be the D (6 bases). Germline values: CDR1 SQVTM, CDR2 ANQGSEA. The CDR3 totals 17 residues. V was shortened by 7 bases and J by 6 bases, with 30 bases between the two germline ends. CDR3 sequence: CSAYGPKDSLGLDGYTF. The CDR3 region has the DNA TGCAGCGCTTATGGCCCTAAGGACAGTTTGGGGCTGGATGGCTACACCTTC.

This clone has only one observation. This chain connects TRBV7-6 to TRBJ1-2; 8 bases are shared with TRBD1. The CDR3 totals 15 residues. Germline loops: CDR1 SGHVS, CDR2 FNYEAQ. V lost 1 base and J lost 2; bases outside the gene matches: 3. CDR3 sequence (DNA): TGTGCCAGCAGCTTAGGTACAGGGGGAAACTATGGCTACACCTTC. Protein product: CASSLGTGGNYGYTF. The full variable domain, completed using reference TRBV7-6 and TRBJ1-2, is GAGVSQSPRYKVTKRGQDVALRCDPISGHVSLYWYRQALGQGPEFLTYFNYEAQQDKSGLPNDRFSAERPEGSISTLTIQRTEQRDSAMYRCASSLGTGGNYGYTFGSGTRLTVV.

CDR3 nucleotides: TGTGCCAGCAGCTTTAATACTGACTATGGCTACACCTTC. Its protein product is CASSFNTDYGYTF. The chain joins TRBV11-1 to TRBJ1-2, with D hard to call. Germline V gene sequence: CDR1 SGHAT, CDR2 FQDESV (reference sequence). V was trimmed by 3 bases and J by 3 bases, leaving 8 bases between them. This CDR3 is 13 amino acids long.

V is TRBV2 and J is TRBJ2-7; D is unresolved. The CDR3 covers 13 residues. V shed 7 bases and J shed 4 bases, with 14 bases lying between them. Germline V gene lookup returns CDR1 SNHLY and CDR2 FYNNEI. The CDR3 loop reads CASIDASHYEQYF. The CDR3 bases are TGTGCCAGCATCGATGCCAGTCATTACGAGCAGTACTTC.

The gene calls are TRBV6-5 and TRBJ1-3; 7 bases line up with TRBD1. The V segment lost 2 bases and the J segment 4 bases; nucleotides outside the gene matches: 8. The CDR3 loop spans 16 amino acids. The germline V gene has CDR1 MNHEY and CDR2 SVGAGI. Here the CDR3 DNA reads TGTGCCAGCAGTTACCTCCGGGAGGGGGCCGGAAACACCATATATTTT. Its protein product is CASSYLREGAGNTIYF.

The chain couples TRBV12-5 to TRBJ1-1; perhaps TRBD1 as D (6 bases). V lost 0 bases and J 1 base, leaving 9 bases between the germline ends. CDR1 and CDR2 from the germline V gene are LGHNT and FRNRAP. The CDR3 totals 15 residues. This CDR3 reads CASGLVTGRNTEAFF. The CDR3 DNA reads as TGTGCTAGTGGTTTGGTAACAGGGAGGAACACTGAAGCTTTCTTT.

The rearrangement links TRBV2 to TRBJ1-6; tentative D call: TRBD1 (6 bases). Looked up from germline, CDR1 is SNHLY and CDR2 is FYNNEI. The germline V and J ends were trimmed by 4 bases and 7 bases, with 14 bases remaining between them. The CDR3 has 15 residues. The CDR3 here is CASSVADRGNSPLHF. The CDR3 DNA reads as TGTGCCAGCAGTGTCGCGGACAGAGGAAATTCACCCCTCCACTTT.

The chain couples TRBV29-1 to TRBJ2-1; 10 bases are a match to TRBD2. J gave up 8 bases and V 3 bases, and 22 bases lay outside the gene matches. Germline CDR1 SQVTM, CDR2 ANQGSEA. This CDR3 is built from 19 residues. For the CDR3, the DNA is TGCAGCGTTGATGGGGTTCGAAGCGGGAGGGCCAGGAGAATGGATGAGCAGTTCTTC. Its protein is CSVDGVRSGRARRMDEQFF.

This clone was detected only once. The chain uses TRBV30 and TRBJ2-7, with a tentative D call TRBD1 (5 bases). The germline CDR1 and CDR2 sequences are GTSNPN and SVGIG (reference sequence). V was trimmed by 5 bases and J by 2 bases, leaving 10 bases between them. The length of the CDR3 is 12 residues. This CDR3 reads CAWGADTYEQYF. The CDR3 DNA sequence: TGTGCCTGGGGGGCCGATACCTACGAGCAGTACTTC.

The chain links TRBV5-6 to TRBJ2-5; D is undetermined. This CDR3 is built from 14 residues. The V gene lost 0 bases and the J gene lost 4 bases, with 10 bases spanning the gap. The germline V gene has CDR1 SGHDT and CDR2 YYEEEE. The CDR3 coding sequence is TGTGCCAGCAGCTTGGCCTTAGGCGGAGAGACCCAGTACTTC. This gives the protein CASSLALGGETQYF.

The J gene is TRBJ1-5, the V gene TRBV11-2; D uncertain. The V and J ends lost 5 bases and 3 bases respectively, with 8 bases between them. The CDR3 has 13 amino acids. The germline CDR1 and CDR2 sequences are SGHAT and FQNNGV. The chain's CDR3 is CASSTQSNQPQHF. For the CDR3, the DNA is TGTGCCAGCAGCACACAGTCCAATCAGCCCCAGCATTTT.

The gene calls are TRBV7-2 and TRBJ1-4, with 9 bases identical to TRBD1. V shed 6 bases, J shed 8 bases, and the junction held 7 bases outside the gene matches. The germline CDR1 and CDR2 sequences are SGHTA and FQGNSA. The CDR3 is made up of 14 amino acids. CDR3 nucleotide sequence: TGTGCCAGCAGTCGGGACAGGGTCGAAGAAAAACTGTTTTTT. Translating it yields CASSRDRVEEKLFF.

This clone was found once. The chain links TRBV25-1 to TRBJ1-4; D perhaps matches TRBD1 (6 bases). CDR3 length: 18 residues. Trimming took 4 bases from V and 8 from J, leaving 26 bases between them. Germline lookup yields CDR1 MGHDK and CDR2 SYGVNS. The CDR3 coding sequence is TGTGCCAGCAGTGGGGGCAGCCAAAATACAGGGTTCATGGAAAAACTGTTTTTT. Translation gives CASSGGSQNTGFMEKLFF.

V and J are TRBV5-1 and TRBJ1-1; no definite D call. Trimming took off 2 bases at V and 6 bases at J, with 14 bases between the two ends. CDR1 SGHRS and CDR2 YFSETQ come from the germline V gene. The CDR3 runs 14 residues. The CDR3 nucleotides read TGCGCCAGCAGCTTTAGTAGACAATCCCCTGAAGCTTTCTTT. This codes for CASSFSRQSPEAFF.

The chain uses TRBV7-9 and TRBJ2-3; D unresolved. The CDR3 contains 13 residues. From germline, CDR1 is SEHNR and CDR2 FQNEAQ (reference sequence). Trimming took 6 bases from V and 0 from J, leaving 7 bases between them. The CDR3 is CASRQTSTDTQYF. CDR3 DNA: TGTGCCAGCAGGCAAACTAGCACAGATACGCAGTATTTT.

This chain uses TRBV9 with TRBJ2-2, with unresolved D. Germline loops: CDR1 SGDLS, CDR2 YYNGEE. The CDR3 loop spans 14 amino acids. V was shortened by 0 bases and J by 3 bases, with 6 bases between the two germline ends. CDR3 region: CASSVEQHTGELFF. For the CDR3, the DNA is TGTGCCAGCAGCGTAGAACAGCACACCGGGGAGCTGTTTTTT.

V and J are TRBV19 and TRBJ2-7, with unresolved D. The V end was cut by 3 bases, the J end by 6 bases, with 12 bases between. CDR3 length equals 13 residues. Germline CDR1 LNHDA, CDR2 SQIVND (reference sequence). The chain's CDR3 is CASSISASGEQYF. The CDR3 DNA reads TGTGCCAGTAGTATTTCTGCCTCGGGCGAGCAGTACTTC.

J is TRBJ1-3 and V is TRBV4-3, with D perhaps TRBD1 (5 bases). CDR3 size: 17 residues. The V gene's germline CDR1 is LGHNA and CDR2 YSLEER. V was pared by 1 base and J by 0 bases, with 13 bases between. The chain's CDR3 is CASSQGVGGVSGNTIYF. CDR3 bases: TGCGCCAGCAGCCAAGGAGTTGGGGGGGTCTCTGGAAACACCATATATTTT.

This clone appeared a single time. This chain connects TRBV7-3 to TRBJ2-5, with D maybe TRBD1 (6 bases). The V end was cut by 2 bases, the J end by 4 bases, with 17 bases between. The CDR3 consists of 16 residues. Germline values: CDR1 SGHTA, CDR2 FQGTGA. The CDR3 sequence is CASSLGWGQGSETQYF. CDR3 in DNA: TGTGCCAGCAGCTTAGGTTGGGGGCAGGGGTCAGAGACCCAGTACTTC.